These T cell receptor beta chains were read from a single sample in a study of T cells expressing NK-cell markers. TCRdb re-called the 5' RACE reads and gives one entry per CDR3 protein, without DNA. This sample contains 550,000 to 600,000 distinct CDR3 sequences. Input material: blood T cells: a sorted CD56 or NKG2C T cell subset, CD4+ or CD8+ T cells, or bulk PBMC T cells (not recorded which). These receptors were obtained from a young man in good health. CDR3s include the opening cysteine and the closing phenylalanine or tryptophan. Each record gives: V gene, J gene, CDR3 protein.

TRBV15	TRBJ2-2	CATSRGTSGKYTGELFF
TRBV5-1	TRBJ2-3	CASSFKARGTDTQYF
TRBV11-1	TRBJ2-1	CASNQGVYNEQFF
TRBV27	TRBJ2-7	CASTPIGGDGIIEQYF
TRBV7-2	TRBJ2-7	CASSLRGPPYEQYF
TRBV7-8	TRBJ2-2	CASSLDALYAATNTGELFF
TRBV7-2	TRBJ2-3	CASSPVAGGKDTQYF
TRBV7-8	TRBJ2-2	CASSWTRGSGSAGELFF
TRBV6-1	TRBJ2-5	CASRPTAGGRETQYF
TRBV5-1	TRBJ2-3	CASSSSAGTAFGDTQYF
TRBV6-2/TRBV6-3	TRBJ2-5	CASSYSRRRQEPQETQYF
TRBV6-5	TRBJ2-5	CASRGEGETQYF
TRBV3-1	TRBJ1-4	CASSQGYGYEEKLFF
TRBV12-3/TRBV12-4	TRBJ2-3	CASSRWTSGDTQYF
TRBV9	TRBJ1-1	CASSEGDGGRGMNTEAFF
TRBV14	TRBJ2-2	CASSPLYYANTGELFF
TRBV11-3	TRBJ2-7	CASSLGVAGVQPLFYEQYF
TRBV7-2	TRBJ2-1	CASSLGVPAVSYNEQFF
TRBV4-1	TRBJ2-1	CASSQRLAGGRNYNEQFF
TRBV12-3/TRBV12-4	TRBJ2-2	CASSPGQGTSGELFF
TRBV5-5	TRBJ2-5	CASNVQETQYF
TRBV12-3/TRBV12-4	TRBJ1-1	CASSPAPTGAFF
TRBV7-2	TRBJ2-5	CASSFDLETQYF
TRBV7-2	TRBJ1-3	CASSLGGGFGGNTIYF
TRBV28	TRBJ2-1	CASRRLYSLSGRAYNEQFF
TRBV6-2/TRBV6-3	TRBJ1-1	CASTGFRLVNTEAFF
TRBV4-3	TRBJ2-3	CASSRGGSSDTQYF
TRBV7-2	TRBJ1-1	CASSLAGSLTPEAFF
TRBV6-1	TRBJ2-5	CASNNPGWEETQYF
TRBV12-3/TRBV12-4	TRBJ2-1	CASRPTPLDEQFF
TRBV25-1	TRBJ1-2	CASSEYPGQGVEGYTF
TRBV20-1	TRBJ1-6	CSARGQVVNNSPLHF
TRBV2	TRBJ2-1	CASILAENNEQFF
TRBV5-1	TRBJ2-1	CASSISDSLSNEQFF
TRBV5-1	TRBJ2-1	CASSLGPRENEQFF
TRBV20-1	TRBJ2-3	CSAPYAGGSTDTQYF
TRBV5-1	TRBJ2-6	CASSSPAQGSGANVLTF
TRBV29-1	TRBJ2-1	CSVEPTLPLNEQFF
TRBV6-6	TRBJ2-5	CASRKGGQETQYF
TRBV2	TRBJ2-7	CASSNPTGTGLTEQYF
TRBV29-1	TRBJ2-1	CSLSPALAGFEQFF
TRBV2	TRBJ1-1	CATTGGGTEAFF
TRBV9	TRBJ2-1	CASGIGYNEQFF
TRBV25-1	TRBJ2-3	CASSDPHAGAGVSDTQYF
TRBV18	TRBJ1-5	CASSPRGGLSNQPQHF
TRBV7-6	TRBJ2-1	CASSLGPLGSLGEQFF
TRBV6-2/TRBV6-3	TRBJ2-7	CASGPLTGASAYEQYF
TRBV20-1	TRBJ2-7	CSARDATQTSSYEQYF
TRBV24-1	TRBJ1-1	CATSEMEGHGAFF
TRBV4-1	TRBJ2-1	CASSRQASGTGSYNEQFF
TRBV28	TRBJ2-1	CASSFWRGEVFEQFF
TRBV6-2/TRBV6-3	TRBJ2-5	CASTEGRDDPYKTQYF
TRBV10-3	TRBJ2-1	CATFTQQDNEQFF
TRBV12-3/TRBV12-4	TRBJ2-1	CASTVGGSGRSYEQFF
TRBV29-1	TRBJ2-1	CSAGWGRGNEQFF
TRBV18	TRBJ1-1	CASSAGQPNTEAFF
TRBV12-3/TRBV12-4	TRBJ1-6	CASSPLTGTGSNSPLHF
TRBV12-3/TRBV12-4	TRBJ2-3	CASSFDQGAGGLDTQYF
TRBV5-1	TRBJ1-1	CASSLDRGSIEAFF
TRBV6-2/TRBV6-3	TRBJ2-3	CASSYPTSGAEGPDTQYF